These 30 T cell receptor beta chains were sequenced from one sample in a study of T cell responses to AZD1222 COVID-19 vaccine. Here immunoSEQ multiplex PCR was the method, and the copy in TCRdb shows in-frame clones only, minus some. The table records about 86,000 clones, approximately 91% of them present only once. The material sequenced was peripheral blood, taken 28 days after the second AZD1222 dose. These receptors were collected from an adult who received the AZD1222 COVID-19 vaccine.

The CDR3 loop reads CASSQIFTGGGNGYTF. CDR3 nucleotide sequence: TGTGCCAGCAGCCAAATATTTACAGGGGGTGGAAATGGCTACACCTTC. V usage is TRBV3-1 (or the pseudogene TRBV3-2) and J usage is TRBJ1-2; 8 bases map to TRBD1. Looked up from germline, CDR1 is LGHDT and CDR2 is YNNKEL (reference sequence). The length of the CDR3 is 16 residues. With 2 bases clipped from V and 6 bases from J, the junction kept 11 bases outside the gene matches.

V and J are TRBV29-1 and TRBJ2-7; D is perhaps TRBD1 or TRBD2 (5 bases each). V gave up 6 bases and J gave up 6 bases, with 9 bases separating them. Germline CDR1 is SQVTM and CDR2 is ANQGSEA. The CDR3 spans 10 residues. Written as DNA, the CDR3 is TGCAGCGTCAGGGACGTCGAGCAGTACTTC. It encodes CSVRDVEQYF.

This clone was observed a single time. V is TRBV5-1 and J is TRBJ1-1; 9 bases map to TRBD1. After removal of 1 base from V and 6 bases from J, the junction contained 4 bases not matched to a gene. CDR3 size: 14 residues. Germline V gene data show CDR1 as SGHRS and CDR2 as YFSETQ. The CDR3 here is CASSLTGGLSEAFF. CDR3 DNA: TGCGCCAGCAGCTTGACAGGGGGCTTGTCTGAAGCTTTCTTT.

The CDR3 region has the DNA TGTGCCACCAGTGACCCTCAAAGTGGGAACACTGAAGCTTTCTTT. Its translation is CATSDPQSGNTEAFF. The rearrangement uses TRBV24-1 and TRBJ1-1; no clear D. Between the trimmed V and J ends, which lost 4 bases and 1 base, there was a span of 12 bases. Germline CDR1 KGHDR, CDR2 SFDVKD. CDR3 size: 15 residues.

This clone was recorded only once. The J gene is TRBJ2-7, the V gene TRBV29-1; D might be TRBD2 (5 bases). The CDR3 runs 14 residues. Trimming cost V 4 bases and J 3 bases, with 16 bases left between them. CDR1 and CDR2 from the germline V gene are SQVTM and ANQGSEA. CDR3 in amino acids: CSVADWNLGYEQYF. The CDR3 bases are TGCAGCGTTGCGGACTGGAATCTCGGCTACGAGCAGTACTTC.

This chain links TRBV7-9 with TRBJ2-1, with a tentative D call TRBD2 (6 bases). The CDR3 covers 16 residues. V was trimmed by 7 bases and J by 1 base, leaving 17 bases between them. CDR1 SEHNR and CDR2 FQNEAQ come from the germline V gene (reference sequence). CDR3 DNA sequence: TGTGCCAGCAATATGTGGCGGGACTGGTCCTACAATGAGCAGTTCTTC. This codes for CASNMWRDWSYNEQFF.

The CDR3 protein is CASSTRQGRYGYTF. The DNA of the CDR3 is TGTGCCAGCAGTACCCGACAGGGCCGCTATGGCTACACCTTC. The V call is TRBV6-5, the J call TRBJ1-2, with 7 bases matching TRBD1. Unmatched junction bases numbered 7, after V lost 5 bases and J lost 4 bases. This CDR3 is 14 amino acids long. From germline, CDR1 is MNHEY and CDR2 SVGAGI.

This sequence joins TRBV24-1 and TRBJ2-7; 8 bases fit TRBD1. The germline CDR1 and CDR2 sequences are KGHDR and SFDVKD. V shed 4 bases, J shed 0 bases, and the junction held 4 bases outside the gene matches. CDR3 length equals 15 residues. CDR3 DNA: TGTGCCACCAGTGACCGTGGACAGGGCTCCTACGAGCAGTACTTC. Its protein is CATSDRGQGSYEQYF.

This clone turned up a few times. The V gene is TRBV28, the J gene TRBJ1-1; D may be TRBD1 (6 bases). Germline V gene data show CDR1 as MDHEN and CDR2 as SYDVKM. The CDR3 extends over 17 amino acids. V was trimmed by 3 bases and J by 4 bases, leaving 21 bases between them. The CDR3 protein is CASSLGDSTGWVTEAFF. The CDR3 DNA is TGTGCCAGCAGTTTGGGGGATTCTACAGGGTGGGTCACTGAAGCTTTCTTT.

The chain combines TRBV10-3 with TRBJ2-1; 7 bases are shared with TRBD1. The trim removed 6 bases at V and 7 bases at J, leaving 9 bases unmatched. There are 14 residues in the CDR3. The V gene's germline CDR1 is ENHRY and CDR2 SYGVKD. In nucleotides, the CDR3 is TGTGCCATCAGGGAGACAGGGTTCGGAAATGAGCAGTTCTTC. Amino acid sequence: CAIRETGFGNEQFF.

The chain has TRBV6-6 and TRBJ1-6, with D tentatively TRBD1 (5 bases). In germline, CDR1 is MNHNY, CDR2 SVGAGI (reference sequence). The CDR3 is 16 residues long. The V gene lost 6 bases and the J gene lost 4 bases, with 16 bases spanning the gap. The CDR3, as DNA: TGTGCCAGCAGACAAGCCGGGACTCAGTATAATTCACCCCTCCACTTT. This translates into CASRQAGTQYNSPLHF.

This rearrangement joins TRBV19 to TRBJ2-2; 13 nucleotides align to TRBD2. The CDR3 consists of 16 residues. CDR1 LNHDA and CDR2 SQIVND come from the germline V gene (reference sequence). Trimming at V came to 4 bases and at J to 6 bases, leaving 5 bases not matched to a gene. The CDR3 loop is CASSKPGLAGAGELFF. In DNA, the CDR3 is TGTGCCAGTAGTAAGCCAGGACTAGCGGGAGCCGGGGAGCTGTTTTTT.

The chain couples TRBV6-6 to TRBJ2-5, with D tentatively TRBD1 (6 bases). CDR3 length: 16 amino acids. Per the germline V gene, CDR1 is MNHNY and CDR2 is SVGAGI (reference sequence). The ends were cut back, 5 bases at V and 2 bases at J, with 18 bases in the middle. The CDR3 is CASSQGQRKYQETQYF. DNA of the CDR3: TGTGCCAGCAGTCAAGGACAGAGAAAATATCAAGAGACCCAGTACTTC.

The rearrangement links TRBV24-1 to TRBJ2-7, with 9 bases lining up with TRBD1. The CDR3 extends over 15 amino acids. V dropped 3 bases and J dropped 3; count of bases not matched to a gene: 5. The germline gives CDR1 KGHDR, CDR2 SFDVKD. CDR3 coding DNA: TGTGCCACCAGTGATGGGGGGACAGGGATCTACGAGCAGTACTTC. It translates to CATSDGGTGIYEQYF.

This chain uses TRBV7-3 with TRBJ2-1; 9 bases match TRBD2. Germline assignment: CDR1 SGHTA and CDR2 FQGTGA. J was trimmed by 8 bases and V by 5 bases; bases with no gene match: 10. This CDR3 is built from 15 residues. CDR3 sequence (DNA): TGTGCCAGCAGCCCCAGGCTAGCGGGACCCGATGAGCAGTTCTTC. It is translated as CASSPRLAGPDEQFF.

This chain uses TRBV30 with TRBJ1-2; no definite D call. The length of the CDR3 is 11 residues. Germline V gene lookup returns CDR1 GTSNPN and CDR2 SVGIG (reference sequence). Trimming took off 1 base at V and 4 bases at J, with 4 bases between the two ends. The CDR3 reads CAWSALYGYTF. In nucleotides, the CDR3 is TGTGCCTGGAGTGCTCTCTATGGCTACACCTTC.

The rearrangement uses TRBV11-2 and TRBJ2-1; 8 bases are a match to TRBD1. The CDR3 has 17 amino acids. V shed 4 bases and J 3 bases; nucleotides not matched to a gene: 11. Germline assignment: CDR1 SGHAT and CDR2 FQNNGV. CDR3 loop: CASSSIKTGVIYNEQFF. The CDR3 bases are TGTGCCAGCAGCTCGATAAAGACAGGGGTCATCTACAATGAGCAGTTCTTC.

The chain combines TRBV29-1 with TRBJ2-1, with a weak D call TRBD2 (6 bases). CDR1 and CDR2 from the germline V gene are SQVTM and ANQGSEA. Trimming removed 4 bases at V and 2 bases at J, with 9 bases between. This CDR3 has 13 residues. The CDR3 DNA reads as TGCAGCGTTGCACGGACTACCTACAATGAGCAGTTCTTC. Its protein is CSVARTTYNEQFF.

CDR3 protein: CASSRGTAEQYF. The CDR3 bases are TGTGCCAGCAGCCGCGGGACAGCCGAGCAGTACTTC. The chain has TRBV3-1 (or the pseudogene TRBV3-2) and TRBJ2-7; weak D call: TRBD1 (7 bases). Trimming removed 4 bases from V and 6 bases from J, with 10 bases in between. There are 12 residues in the CDR3. Looked up from germline, CDR1 is LGHDT and CDR2 is YNNKEL (reference sequence).

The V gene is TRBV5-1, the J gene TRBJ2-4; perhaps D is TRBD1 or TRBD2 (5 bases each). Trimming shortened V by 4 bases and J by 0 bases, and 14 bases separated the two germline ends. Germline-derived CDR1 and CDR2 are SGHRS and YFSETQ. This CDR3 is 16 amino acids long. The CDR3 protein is CASSIGQGLAKNIQYF. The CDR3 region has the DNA TGCGCCAGCAGCATAGGACAAGGACTAGCCAAAAACATTCAGTACTTC.

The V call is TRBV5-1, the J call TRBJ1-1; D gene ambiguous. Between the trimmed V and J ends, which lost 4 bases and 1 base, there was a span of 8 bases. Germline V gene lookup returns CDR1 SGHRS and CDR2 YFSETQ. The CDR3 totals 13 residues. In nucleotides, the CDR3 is TGCGCCAGCAGCGGAACTAAGAACACTGAAGCTTTCTTT. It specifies CASSGTKNTEAFF.

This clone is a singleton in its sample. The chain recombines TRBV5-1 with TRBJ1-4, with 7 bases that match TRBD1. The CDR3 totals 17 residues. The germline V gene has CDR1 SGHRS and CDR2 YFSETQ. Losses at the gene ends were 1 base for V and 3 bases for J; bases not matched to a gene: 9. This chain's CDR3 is CASSLSARGNSNEKLFF. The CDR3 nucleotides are TGCGCCAGCAGCTTGTCTGCCAGGGGGAACTCTAATGAAAAACTGTTTTTT. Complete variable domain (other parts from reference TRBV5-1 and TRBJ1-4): KAGVTQTPRYLIKTRGQQVTLSCSPISGHRSVSWYQQTPGQGLQFLFEYFSETQRNKGNFPGRFSGRQFSNSRSEMNVSTLELGDSALYLCASSLSARGNSNEKLFFGSGTQLSVL.

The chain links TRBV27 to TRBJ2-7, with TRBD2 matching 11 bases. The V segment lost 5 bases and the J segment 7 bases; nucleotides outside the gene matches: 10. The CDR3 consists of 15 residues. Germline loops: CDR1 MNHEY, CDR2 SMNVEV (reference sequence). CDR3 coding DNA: TGTGCCAGCAGTCGCGTAGCGGGAGGGCCCGTTGAGCAGTACTTC. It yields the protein CASSRVAGGPVEQYF.

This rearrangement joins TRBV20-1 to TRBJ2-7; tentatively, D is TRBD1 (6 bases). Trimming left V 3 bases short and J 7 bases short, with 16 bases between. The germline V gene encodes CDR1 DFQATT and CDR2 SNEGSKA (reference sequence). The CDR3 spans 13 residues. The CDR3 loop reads CSASNGGQREQYF. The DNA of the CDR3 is TGCAGTGCTAGTAATGGCGGACAGCGAGAGCAGTACTTC.

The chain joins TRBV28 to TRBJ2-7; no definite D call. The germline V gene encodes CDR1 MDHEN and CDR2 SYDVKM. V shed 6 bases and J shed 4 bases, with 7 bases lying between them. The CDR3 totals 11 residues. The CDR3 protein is CASSVLYEQYF. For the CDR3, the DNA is TGTGCCAGCAGCGTCCTATACGAGCAGTACTTC. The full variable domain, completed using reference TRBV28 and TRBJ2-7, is DVKVTQSSRYLVKRTGEKVFLECVQDMDHENMFWYRQDPGLGLRLIYFSYDVKMKEKGDIPEGYSVSREKKERFSLILESASTNQTSMYLCASSVLYEQYFGPGTRLTVT.

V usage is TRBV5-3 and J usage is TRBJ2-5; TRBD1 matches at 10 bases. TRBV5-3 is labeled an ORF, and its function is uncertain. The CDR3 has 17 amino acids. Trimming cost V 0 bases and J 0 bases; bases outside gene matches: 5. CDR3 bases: TGTGCCAGAAGCTTGGTATGGGACAGGGGCCACCAAGAGACCCAGTACTTC. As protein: CARSLVWDRGHQETQYF.

CDR3 DNA: TGTGCCAGCAGTGAAACGGGCAGGGGGCGAGGCTACACCTTC. As protein: CASSETGRGRGYTF. J is TRBJ1-2 and V is TRBV25-1; 8 bases map to TRBD1. In germline, CDR1 is MGHDK, CDR2 SYGVNS. J lost 8 bases, V lost 2 bases, and 7 bases had no gene match. This CDR3 has 14 amino acids.

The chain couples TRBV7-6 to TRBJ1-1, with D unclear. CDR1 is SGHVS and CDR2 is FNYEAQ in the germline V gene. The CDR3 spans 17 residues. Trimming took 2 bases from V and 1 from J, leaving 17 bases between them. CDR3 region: CASSLMLASIRNTEAFF. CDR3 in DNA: TGTGCCAGCAGCTTAATGTTGGCTTCTATTCGGAACACTGAAGCTTTCTTT.

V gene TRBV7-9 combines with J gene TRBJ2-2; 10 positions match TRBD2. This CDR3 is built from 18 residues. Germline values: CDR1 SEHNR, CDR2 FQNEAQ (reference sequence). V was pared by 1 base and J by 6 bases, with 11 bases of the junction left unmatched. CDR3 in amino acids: CASSLVASGSWDPGELFF. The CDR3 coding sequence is TGTGCCAGCAGCTTAGTGGCTAGCGGGAGCTGGGACCCCGGGGAGCTGTTTTTT.

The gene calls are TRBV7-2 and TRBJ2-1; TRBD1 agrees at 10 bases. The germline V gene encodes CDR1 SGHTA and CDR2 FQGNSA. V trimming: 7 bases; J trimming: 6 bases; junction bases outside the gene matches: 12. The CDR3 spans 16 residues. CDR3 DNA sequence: TGTGCCAGCACCTCTAATCCCGGGACAGGGGCCAATGAGCAGTTCTTC. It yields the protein CASTSNPGTGANEQFF.